This entry lists 20 T cell receptor beta chains sequenced from one sample in a study of radiotherapy plus CTLA-4 blockade in lung cancer. The protocol was immunoSEQ multiplex PCR, while the TCRdb copy is restricted to in-frame clones and leaves out a portion. This sample has 57,000 or so clones, with roughly 77% found just once. The sequencing here drew on peripheral blood, taken from a patient treated with radiotherapy plus ipilimumab. These receptors were collected from a human donor with non-small cell lung cancer who had a complete response to radiotherapy plus ipilimumab.

The chain employs TRBV5-6 and TRBJ2-7, with unresolved D. The germline gives CDR1 SGHDT, CDR2 YYEEEE. V was trimmed by 3 bases and J by 4 bases, leaving 5 bases between them. The CDR3 is 11 residues long. Here the CDR3 DNA reads TGTGCCAGCAGCTCAGAGTACGAGCAGTACTTC. Protein sequence: CASSSEYEQYF.

This chain uses TRBV5-1 with TRBJ2-3, with 10 bases lining up with TRBD2. V lost 2 bases, J lost 1 base, and 1 base stayed unmatched. The length of the CDR3 is 15 residues. Germline assignment: CDR1 SGHRS and CDR2 YFSETQ. CDR3: CASSFGTSGTDTQYF. The CDR3 DNA is TGCGCCAGCAGCTTCGGGACTAGCGGCACAGATACGCAGTATTTT.

This chain uses TRBV11-2 with TRBJ1-1, with TRBD1 as a possible D gene (5 bases). Trimming shortened V by 4 bases and J by 10 bases, and 16 bases separated the two germline ends. From germline, CDR1 is SGHAT and CDR2 FQNNGV. The CDR3 spans 13 residues. The CDR3 DNA reads TGTGCCAGCAGCTCCCTTCCGGGACTCGGAGCTTTCTTT. It encodes CASSSLPGLGAFF.

The rearrangement links TRBV27 to TRBJ1-1; no clear D. CDR3 length: 16 residues. Germline lookup yields CDR1 MNHEY and CDR2 SMNVEV (reference sequence). V was shortened by 0 bases and J by 0 bases, with 11 bases between the two germline ends. The CDR3 nucleotides are TGTGCCAGCAGTTTATCGAGGCCTCCAATGAACACTGAAGCTTTCTTT. Amino acid sequence: CASSLSRPPMNTEAFF.

This sequence joins TRBV19 and TRBJ2-7, with D possibly called TRBD1 or TRBD2 (5 bases each). CDR1 and CDR2 (germline): LNHDA, SQIVND (reference sequence). With 4 bases removed from V and 0 bases from J, the gap between germline ends came to 10 bases. The CDR3 runs to 14 residues. The CDR3: CASSRDGLSYEQYV. DNA for the CDR3: TGTGCCAGTAGTAGGGACGGACTCTCCTACGAGCAGTACGTC.

The chain has TRBV7-9 and TRBJ2-5, with D tentatively TRBD2 (5 bases). V lost 4 bases to trimming and J lost 1 base, with 13 bases between them. There are 15 residues in the CDR3. Germline V gene lookup returns CDR1 SEHNR and CDR2 FQNEAQ (reference sequence). The CDR3 reads CASSSTTGSQETQYF. The CDR3 DNA sequence: TGTGCCAGCAGCTCGACCACTGGGAGCCAAGAGACCCAGTACTTC.

The chain links TRBV25-1 to TRBJ1-2; D is unresolved. The CDR3 covers 12 residues. CDR1 MGHDK and CDR2 SYGVNS come from the germline V gene. V gave up 5 bases and J gave up 2 bases, with 6 bases separating them. CDR3 DNA: TGTGCCAGCAGTTGGGGAAACTATGGCTACACCTTC. Translation gives CASSWGNYGYTF.

The chain couples TRBV18 to TRBJ1-5; 7 bases line up with TRBD1. The CDR3 runs to 17 residues. V gave up 0 bases and J gave up 1 base; unmatched junction bases: 6. CDR1 is KGHSH and CDR2 is LQKENI in the germline V gene. This chain's CDR3 is CASSPPDLGQSNQPQHF. CDR3 nucleotide sequence: TGTGCCAGCTCACCACCGGATCTGGGACAGAGCAATCAGCCCCAGCATTTT.

This chain links TRBV4-3 with TRBJ2-7; tentative D call: TRBD2 (5 bases). The germline CDR1 and CDR2 sequences are LGHNA and YSLEER. The CDR3 is 14 amino acids. The germline V and J ends were trimmed by 0 bases and 6 bases, with 12 bases remaining between them. Written as DNA, the CDR3 is TGCGCCAGCAGCCAAGAGAGGGCAGTCGGCGAGCAGTACTTC. It specifies CASSQERAVGEQYF.

The rearrangement links TRBV5-1 to TRBJ2-1, with TRBD1 identical over 7 bases. J gave up 3 bases and V 5 bases, and 8 bases lay outside the gene matches. Germline CDR1 and CDR2: SGHRS and YFSETQ. This CDR3 is built from 15 residues. The CDR3 DNA reads TGCGCCAGCAGTAGAGAGGGGGCCAACTACAATGAGCAGTTCTTC. Protein: CASSREGANYNEQFF.

The chain joins TRBV27 to TRBJ1-2; a weak D match, TRBD1 (6 bases). V lost 5 bases to trimming and J lost 2 bases, with 15 bases between them. The CDR3 totals 15 residues. Germline V gene lookup returns CDR1 MNHEY and CDR2 SMNVEV (reference sequence). DNA for the CDR3: TGTGCCAGCAGTCCGCACCGGGACAACAACTATGGCTACACCTTC. This gives the protein CASSPHRDNNYGYTF.

In regard to this clone: The sample contains more than one DNA sequence encoding this CDR3. The rearrangement joins TRBV5-1 to TRBJ1-6, with 7 nucleotides matching TRBD1. The CDR3 consists of 14 residues. Looked up from germline, CDR1 is SGHRS and CDR2 is YFSETQ. The trim removed 0 bases at V and 10 bases at J, leaving 4 bases unmatched. The CDR3 nucleotides read TGCGCCAGCAGCTTGGGACAGGGCGACTCACCCCTCCACTTT. It encodes CASSLGQGDSPLHF.

The chain joins TRBV7-9 to TRBJ2-6; possible D gene TRBD1, 5 bases. The V gene's germline CDR1 is SEHNR and CDR2 FQNEAQ (reference sequence). The V gene lost 3 bases and the J gene lost 3 bases, with 9 bases spanning the gap. The CDR3 has 15 amino acids. The CDR3 sequence is CASSFEGVGANVLTF. CDR3 sequence (DNA): TGTGCCAGCAGCTTTGAAGGGGTTGGGGCCAACGTCCTGACTTTC. Full variable domain (missing parts from reference TRBV7-9 and TRBJ2-6): DTGVSQNPRHKITKRGQNVTFRCDPISEHNRLYWYRQTLGQGPEFLTYFQNEAQLEKSRLLSDRFSAERPKGSFSTLEIQRTEQGDSAMYLCASSFEGVGANVLTFGAGSRLTVL.

As concerns this clone: Other DNA sequences in this sample translate to the same CDR3. The V gene is TRBV9, the J gene TRBJ1-4; weak D call: TRBD1 (6 bases). Germline CDR1 SGDLS, CDR2 YYNGEE. This CDR3 comprises 15 residues. Trimming removed 3 bases from V and 0 bases from J, with 9 bases in between. The CDR3 bases are TGTGCCAGCAGCGCCCGGACAGCAACTAATGAAAAACTGTTTTTT. It codes for CASSARTATNEKLFF.

In this sample, this clone turned up a few times. The chain couples TRBV5-1 to TRBJ1-6; 11 bases agree with TRBD1. The germline V gene encodes CDR1 SGHRS and CDR2 YFSETQ. The CDR3 length is 15 residues. Trimming cost V 4 bases and J 7 bases; bases outside gene matches: 4. The DNA for the CDR3 is TGCGCCAGCAGCGGCGGGACAGGGGGAAATTCACCCCTCCACTTT. Protein sequence: CASSGGTGGNSPLHF.

This chain links TRBV6-5 with TRBJ1-5; D is uncertain. The V gene lost 6 bases and the J gene lost 7 bases, with 19 bases spanning the gap. The CDR3 spans 15 residues. From germline, CDR1 is MNHEY and CDR2 SVGAGI. The CDR3 DNA is TGTGCCAGCAGCCCGGGCGTATATTCCGCCCAGCCCCAGCATTTT. Residues: CASSPGVYSAQPQHF.

The genes are TRBV6-5 and TRBJ1-5, with 12 bases matching TRBD1. The V gene's germline CDR1 is MNHEY and CDR2 SVGAGI. The J segment lost 6 bases and the V segment lost 5 bases, leaving 5 bases of the junction unmatched. This CDR3 contains 15 residues. CDR3 residues: CASSGGTGGGQPQHF. The CDR3 DNA is TGTGCCAGCAGTGGTGGGACAGGGGGCGGTCAGCCCCAGCATTTT.

The chain couples TRBV2 to TRBJ1-2, with unresolved D. The CDR3 contains 14 residues. Germline CDR1 is SNHLY and CDR2 is FYNNEI. Trimming pared 3 bases from V and 3 bases from J, leaving 11 bases between. Here the CDR3 reads CASSEAAVDYGYTF. The DNA of the CDR3 is TGTGCCAGCAGTGAGGCGGCAGTAGACTATGGCTACACCTTC.

V gene TRBV18 combines with J gene TRBJ2-7; the D is unclear. The CDR3 extends over 13 amino acids. Germline values: CDR1 KGHSH, CDR2 LQKENI. Trimming removed 3 bases at V and 0 bases at J, with 6 bases between. Here the CDR3 reads CASSPRPSYEQYF. The DNA for the CDR3 is TGTGCCAGCTCACCCCGGCCCTCCTACGAGCAGTACTTC.

The V and J genes are TRBV7-2 and TRBJ2-3; D might be TRBD2 (6 bases). Trimming removed 5 bases from V and 4 bases from J, with 19 bases in between. CDR3 length: 16 residues. CDR1 and CDR2 (germline): SGHTA, FQGNSA. CDR3 DNA sequence: TGTGCCAGCAGCCCCACCATGGTAGCGGCCTCAGATACGCAGTATTTT. The encoded protein is CASSPTMVAASDTQYF.